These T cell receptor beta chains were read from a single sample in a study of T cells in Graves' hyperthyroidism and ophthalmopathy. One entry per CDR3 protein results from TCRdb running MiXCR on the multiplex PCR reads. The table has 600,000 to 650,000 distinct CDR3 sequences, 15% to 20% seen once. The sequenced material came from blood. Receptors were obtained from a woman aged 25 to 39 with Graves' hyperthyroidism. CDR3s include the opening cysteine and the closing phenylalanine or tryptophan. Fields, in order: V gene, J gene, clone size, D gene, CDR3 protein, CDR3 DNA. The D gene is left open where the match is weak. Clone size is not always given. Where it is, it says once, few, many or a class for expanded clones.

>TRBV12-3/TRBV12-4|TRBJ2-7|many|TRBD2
CASSLTSPISYEQYF
TGTGCCAGCAGCCTGACTAGCCCTATTTCCTACGAGCAGTACTTC
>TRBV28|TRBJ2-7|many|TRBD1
CASRKPGQGAYEQYF
TGTGCCAGCAGGAAACCGGGACAGGGAGCCTACGAGCAGTACTTC
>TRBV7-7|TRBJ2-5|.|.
CASSLVTGTETQYF
TGTGCTAGCAGCTTAGTAACAGGGACAGAGACCCAGTACTTC
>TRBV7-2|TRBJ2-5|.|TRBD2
CASSQGTSGTQYF
TGTGCCAGCAGCCAGGGGACTAGCGGGACCCAGTACTTC
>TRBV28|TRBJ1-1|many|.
CASTLDGLMNTEAFF
TGTGCCAGCACCCTGGACGGTCTCATGAACACTGAAGCTTTCTTT
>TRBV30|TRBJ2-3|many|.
CAWGGRTLSTDTQYF
TGTGCCTGGGGGGGGAGAACGTTGAGCACAGATACGCAGTATTTT
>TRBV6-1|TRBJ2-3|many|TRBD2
CASSEDLGGSSGTDTQYF
TGTGCCAGCAGTGAAGATCTCGGGGGGAGTTCGGGGACAGATACGCAGTATTTT
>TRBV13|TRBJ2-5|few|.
CASSGGAETQYF
TGTGCCAGCAGTGGGGGAGCAGAGACCCAGTACTTC
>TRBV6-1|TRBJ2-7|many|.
CASRVAQGRDEQYF
TGTGCCAGCAGAGTAGCTCAGGGGCGAGACGAGCAGTACTTC
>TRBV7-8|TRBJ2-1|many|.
CASSWAGEQFF
TGTGCCAGCAGCTGGGCGGGTGAGCAGTTCTTC
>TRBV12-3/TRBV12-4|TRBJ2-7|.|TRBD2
CANSPRTSLSYEQYF
TGTGCCAACAGTCCCCGGACTAGCCTCTCCTACGAGCAGTACTTC
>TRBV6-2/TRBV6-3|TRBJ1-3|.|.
CASTTDPGSGNTIYF
TGTGCCAGCACCACGGACCCCGGCTCTGGAAACACCATATATTTT
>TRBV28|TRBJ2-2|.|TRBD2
CASRLAGAEGGELFF
TGTGCCAGCAGGCTAGCGGGAGCGGAGGGCGGGGAGCTGTTTTTT
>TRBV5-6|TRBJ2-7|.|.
CASSLGSDWVEQYF
TGTGCCAGCAGCTTAGGATCCGATTGGGTGGAGCAGTACTTC
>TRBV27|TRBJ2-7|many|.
CASSLRRAGTVYEQYF
TGTGCCAGCAGTTTACGGAGGGCAGGGACGGTCTACGAGCAGTACTTC
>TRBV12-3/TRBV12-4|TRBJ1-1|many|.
CASTPDRLNTEAFF
TGTGCCAGCACCCCGGACAGACTGAACACTGAAGCTTTCTTT
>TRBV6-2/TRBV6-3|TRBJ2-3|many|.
CASRLDGSTDTQYF
TGTGCCAGCAGACTGGACGGTAGCACAGATACGCAGTATTTT
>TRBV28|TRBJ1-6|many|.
CASSLVTSWVRNSPLHF
TGTGCCAGCAGTTTAGTAACCTCGTGGGTGAGGAATTCACCCCTCCACTTT
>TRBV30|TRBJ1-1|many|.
CAWRPGNTEAFF
TGTGCCTGGAGGCCAGGGAACACTGAAGCTTTCTTT
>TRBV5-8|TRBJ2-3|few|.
CASSGIADTQYF
TGTGCCAGCAGCGGGATCGCAGATACGCAGTATTTT
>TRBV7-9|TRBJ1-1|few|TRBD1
CASSFTGVMNTEAFF
TGTGCCAGCAGCTTTACAGGGGTCATGAACACTGAAGCTTTCTTT
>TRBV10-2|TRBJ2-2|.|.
CASRGKGVDTGELFF
TGCGCCAGCAGAGGGAAGGGGGTGGACACCGGGGAGCTGTTTTTT
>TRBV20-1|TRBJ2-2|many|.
CSAESGGTGELFF
TGCAGTGCCGAATCCGGGGGCACCGGGGAGCTGTTTTTT
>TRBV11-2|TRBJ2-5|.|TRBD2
CASSLAPGLAGVSKTQYF
TGTGCCAGCAGCTTGGCCCCCGGACTAGCGGGAGTTTCGAAGACCCAGTACTTC
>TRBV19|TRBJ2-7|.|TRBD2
CASKSGTSGPYEQYF
TGTGCCAGCAAAAGCGGGACTAGCGGTCCCTACGAGCAGTACTTC
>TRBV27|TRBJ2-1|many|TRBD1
CASSWGQEPYNEQFF
TGTGCCAGCAGTTGGGGACAGGAACCCTACAATGAGCAGTTCTTC
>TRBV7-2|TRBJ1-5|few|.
CASSLSRDSNQPQHF
TGTGCCAGCAGCCTGTCAAGAGATAGCAATCAGCCCCAGCATTTT
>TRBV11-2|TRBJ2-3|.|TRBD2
CASSLRTSGASTDTQYF
TGTGCCAGCAGCCTACGGACTAGCGGGGCTAGCACAGATACGCAGTATTTT
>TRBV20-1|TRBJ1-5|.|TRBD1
CSAAGTADQPQHF
TGCAGTGCTGCCGGGACAGCCGATCAGCCCCAGCATTTT